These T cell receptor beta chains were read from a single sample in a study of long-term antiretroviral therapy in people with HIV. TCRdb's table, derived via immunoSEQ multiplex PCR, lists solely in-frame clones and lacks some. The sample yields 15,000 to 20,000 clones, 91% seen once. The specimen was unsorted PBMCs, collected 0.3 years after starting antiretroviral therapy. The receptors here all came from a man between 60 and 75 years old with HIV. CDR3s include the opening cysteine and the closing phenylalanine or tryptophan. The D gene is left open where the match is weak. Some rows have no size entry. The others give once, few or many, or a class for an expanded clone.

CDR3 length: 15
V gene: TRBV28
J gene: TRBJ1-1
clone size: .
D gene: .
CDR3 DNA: TGTGCCAGCAGTGGGGGACGGAGTCTGAACACTGAAGCTTTCTTT
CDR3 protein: CASSGGRSLNTEAFF

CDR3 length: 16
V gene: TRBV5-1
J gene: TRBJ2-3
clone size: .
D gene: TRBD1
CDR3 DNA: TGCGCCAGCAGCTTGGAAGGGGGCACTAGCACAGATACGCAGTATTTT
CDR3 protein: CASSLEGGTSTDTQYF

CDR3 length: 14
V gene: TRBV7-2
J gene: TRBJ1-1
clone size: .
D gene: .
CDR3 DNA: TGTGCCAGCAGCTCGAAAAGGGCGAACACTGAAGCTTTCTTT
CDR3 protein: CASSSKRANTEAFF

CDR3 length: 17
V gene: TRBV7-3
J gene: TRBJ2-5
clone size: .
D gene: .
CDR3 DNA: TGTGCCAGCAGCTTTCCCGTGCCAGGGGAAGGACCAGAGACCCAGTACTTC
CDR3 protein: CASSFPVPGEGPETQYF

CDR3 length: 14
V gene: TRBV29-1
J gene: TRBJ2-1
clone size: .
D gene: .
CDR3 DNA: TGCACCTCCCGGAGGAGCTCTTCCTACAATGAGCAGTTCTTC
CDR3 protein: CTSRRSSSYNEQFF

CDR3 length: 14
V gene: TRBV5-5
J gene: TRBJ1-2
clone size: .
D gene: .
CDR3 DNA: TGTGCCAGCAGAGGACAACAGGTTAACTATGGCTACACCTTC
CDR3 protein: CASRGQQVNYGYTF

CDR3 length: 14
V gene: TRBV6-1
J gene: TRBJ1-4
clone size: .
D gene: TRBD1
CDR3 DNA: TGTGCCAGCAGCCTTTACAGGGGGGGTGAAAAACTGTTTTTT
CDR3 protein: CASSLYRGGEKLFF

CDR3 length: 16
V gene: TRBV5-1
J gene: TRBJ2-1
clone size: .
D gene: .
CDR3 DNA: TGCGCCAGCAGCTTGGGTTCCGGGGGCTCTTGGAATGAGCAGTTCTTC
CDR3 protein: CASSLGSGGSWNEQFF

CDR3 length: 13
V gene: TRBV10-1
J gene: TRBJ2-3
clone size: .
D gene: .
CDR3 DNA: TGCGCCAGCAGTGGGGGACCTCTCGACACGCAGTATTTT
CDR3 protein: CASSGGPLDTQYF

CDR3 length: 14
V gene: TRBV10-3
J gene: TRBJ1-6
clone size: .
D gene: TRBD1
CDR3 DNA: TGTGCCATCAGTGTCGACAGGGAGGGTTCACCCCTCCACTTT
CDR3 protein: CAISVDREGSPLHF

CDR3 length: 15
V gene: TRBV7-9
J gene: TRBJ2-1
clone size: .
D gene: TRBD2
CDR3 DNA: TGTGCCAGCAGCAGCCCGGGACTAGCGGGAGGGGGGCAGTTCTTC
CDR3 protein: CASSSPGLAGGGQFF

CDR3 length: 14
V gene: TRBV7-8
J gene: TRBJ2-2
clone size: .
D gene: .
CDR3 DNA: TGTGCCAGCAGCTTAAAACAGAACACCGGGGAGCTGTTTTTT
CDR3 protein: CASSLKQNTGELFF

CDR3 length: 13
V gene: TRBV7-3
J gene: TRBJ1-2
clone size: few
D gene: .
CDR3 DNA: TGTGCCAGCAGCTGGGGCGGGGGTAATGGCTACACCTTC
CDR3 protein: CASSWGGGNGYTF

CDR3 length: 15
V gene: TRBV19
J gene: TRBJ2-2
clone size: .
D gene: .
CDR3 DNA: TGTGCCAGTAGTTCGGATCCCTATGTTGGCGGGGAGCTGTTTTTT
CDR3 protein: CASSSDPYVGGELFF

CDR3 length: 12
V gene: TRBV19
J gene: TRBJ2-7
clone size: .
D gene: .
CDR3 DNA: TGTGCCAGTAGCGACAGGACCTACGAGCAGTACTTC
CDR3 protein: CASSDRTYEQYF

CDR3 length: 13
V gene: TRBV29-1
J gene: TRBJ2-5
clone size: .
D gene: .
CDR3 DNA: TGCAGCGTTGATAAGGCGATACAAGAGACCCAGTACTTC
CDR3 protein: CSVDKAIQETQYF

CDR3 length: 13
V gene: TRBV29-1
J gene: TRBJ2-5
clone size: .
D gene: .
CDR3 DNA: TGCAGCGTTGATGGCGGGTACCAAGAGACCCAGTACTTC
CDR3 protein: CSVDGGYQETQYF

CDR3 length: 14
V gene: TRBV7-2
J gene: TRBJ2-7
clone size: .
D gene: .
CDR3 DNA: TGTGCCAGCAGCTCCGAAGAAGGGTTTTACGAGCAGTACTTC
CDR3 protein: CASSSEEGFYEQYF

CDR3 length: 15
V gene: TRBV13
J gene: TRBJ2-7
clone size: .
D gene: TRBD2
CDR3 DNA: TGTGCCAGCAGCTTCCGGGGGGGCTCGACTTACGAGCAGTACTTC
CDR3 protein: CASSFRGGSTYEQYF

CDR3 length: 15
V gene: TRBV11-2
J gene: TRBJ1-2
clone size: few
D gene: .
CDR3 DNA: TGTGCCAGCAGCAGCCGGGACTACCCTAACTATGGCTACACCTTC
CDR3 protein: CASSSRDYPNYGYTF

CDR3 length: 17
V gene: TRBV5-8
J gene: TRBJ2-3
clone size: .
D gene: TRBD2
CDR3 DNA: TGTGCCAGCAGCTTGGGGGTAGCGGGGACCGAGGCAGATACGCAGTATTTT
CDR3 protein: CASSLGVAGTEADTQYF

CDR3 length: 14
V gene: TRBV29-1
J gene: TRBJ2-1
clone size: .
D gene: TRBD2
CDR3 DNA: TGCAGTGGGACTAGCGGAAGCTCCTACAATGAGCAGTTCTTC
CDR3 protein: CSGTSGSSYNEQFF

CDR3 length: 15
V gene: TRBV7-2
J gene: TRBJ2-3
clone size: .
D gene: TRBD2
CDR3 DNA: TGTGCCAGCAGCGAGACTAGCGGATTCACAGATACGCAGTATTTT
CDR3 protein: CASSETSGFTDTQYF

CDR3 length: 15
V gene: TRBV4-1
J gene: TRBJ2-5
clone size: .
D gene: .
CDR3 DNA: TGCGCCAGCAGCCAAGGGGCAGGGAACCTACGGACCCAGTACTTC
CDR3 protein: CASSQGAGNLRTQYF

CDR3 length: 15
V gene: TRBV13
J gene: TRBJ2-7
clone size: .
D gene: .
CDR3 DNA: TGTGCCAGCAGCCTCGGGGGCGGACAGACCTACGAGCAGTACTTC
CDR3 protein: CASSLGGGQTYEQYF

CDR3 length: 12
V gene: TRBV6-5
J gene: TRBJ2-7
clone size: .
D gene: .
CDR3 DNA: TGTGCCAGCAGATCCCCACACTACGAGCAGTACTTC
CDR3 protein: CASRSPHYEQYF

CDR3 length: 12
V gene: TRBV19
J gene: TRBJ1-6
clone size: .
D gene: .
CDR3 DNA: TGTGCCACCAGTATGGGGGTTTTGCCCCTCCACTTT
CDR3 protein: CATSMGVLPLHF

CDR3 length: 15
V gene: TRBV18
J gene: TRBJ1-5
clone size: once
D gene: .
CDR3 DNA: TGTGCCAGCTCACCACCCGGGACAAGCAATCAGCCCCAGCATTTT
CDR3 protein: CASSPPGTSNQPQHF

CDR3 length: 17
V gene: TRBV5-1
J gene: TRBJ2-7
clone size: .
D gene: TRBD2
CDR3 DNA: TGCGCCAGCAGCTTTGGACTAGCGGGAGGGTTGGCCCACGAGCAGTACTTC
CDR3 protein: CASSFGLAGGLAHEQYF

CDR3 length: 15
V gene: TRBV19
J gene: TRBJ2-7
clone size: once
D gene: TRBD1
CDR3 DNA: TGTGCCAGTAGTATACGGACAGGTCGATCCTACGAGCAGTACTTC
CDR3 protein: CASSIRTGRSYEQYF

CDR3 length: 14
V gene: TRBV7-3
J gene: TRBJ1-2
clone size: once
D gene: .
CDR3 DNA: TGTGCCAGCAGCACAACACCAATTAACTATGGCTACACCTTC
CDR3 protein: CASSTTPINYGYTF

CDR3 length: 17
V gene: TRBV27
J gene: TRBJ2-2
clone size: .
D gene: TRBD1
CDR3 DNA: TGTGCCAGCAGTTTATGGGGCGGACAGGCGAACACCGGGGAGCTGTTTTTT
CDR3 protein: CASSLWGGQANTGELFF

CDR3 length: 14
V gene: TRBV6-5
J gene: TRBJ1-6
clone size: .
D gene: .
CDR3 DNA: TGTGCCACCTCGGTGGCTTCGAGTAATTCACCCCTCCACTTT
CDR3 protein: CATSVASSNSPLHF

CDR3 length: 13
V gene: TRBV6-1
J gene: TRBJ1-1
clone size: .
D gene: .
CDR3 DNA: TGTGCCACCGTTAGTGGGGGGGGCACTGAAGCTTTCTTT
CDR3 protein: CATVSGGGTEAFF

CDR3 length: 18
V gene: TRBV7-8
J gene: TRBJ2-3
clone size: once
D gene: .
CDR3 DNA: TGTGCCAGCAGCTTAGTACTGCCGGGTCCTACGGTGGTAGATACGCAGTATTTT
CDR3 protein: CASSLVLPGPTVVDTQYF

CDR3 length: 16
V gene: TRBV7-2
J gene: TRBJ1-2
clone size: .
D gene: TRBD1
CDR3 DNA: TGTGCCAGCAGCTTAGCCCACGAGACAGGGCGGGGTGGCTACACCTTC
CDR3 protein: CASSLAHETGRGGYTF

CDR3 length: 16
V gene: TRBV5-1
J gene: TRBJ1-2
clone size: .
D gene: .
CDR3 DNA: TGCGCCAGCAGCCTCTCCCTAGGACAGTTTGCAAGGGGCTACACCTTC
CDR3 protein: CASSLSLGQFARGYTF

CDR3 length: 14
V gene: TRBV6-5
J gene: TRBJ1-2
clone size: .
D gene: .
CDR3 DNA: TGTGCCAGCATCGACAGGTTCAGGGAGAGTGGCTACACCTTC
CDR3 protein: CASIDRFRESGYTF

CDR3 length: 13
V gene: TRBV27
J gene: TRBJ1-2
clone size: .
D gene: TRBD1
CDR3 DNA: TGTGCCAGCGGGACAGGGGACCGGGATGGCTACACCTTC
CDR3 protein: CASGTGDRDGYTF

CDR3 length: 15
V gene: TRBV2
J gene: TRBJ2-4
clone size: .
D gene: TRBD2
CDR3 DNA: TGTGCCAGCAGTCGCGGGAGCGAGACCAAAAACATTCAGTACTTC
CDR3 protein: CASSRGSETKNIQYF

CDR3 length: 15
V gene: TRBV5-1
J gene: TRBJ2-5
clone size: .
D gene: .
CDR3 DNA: TGCGCCAGCAGCAACGACAGGGGAGGGGGGGAGACCCAGTACTTC
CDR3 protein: CASSNDRGGGETQYF

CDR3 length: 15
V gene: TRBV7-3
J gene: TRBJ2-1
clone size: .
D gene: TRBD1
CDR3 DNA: TGTGCCAGCAGCCCCATGGGGACAGAATACAATGAGCAGTTCTTC
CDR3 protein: CASSPMGTEYNEQFF

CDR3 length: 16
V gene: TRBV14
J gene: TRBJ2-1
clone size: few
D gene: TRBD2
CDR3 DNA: TGTGCCAGCAGCCACCGGACTAGCGGGGGATGGGGTGAGCAGTTCTTC
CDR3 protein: CASSHRTSGGWGEQFF

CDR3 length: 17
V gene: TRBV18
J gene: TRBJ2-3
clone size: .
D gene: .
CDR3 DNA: TGTGCCAGCTCACCAAGGCTCCTAGCGTCACACGTAGATACGCAGTATTTT
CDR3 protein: CASSPRLLASHVDTQYF

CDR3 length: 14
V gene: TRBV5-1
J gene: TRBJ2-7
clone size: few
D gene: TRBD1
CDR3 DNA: TGCGCCAGCAGCTCGGACAGGACGACCTACGAGCAGTACTTC
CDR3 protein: CASSSDRTTYEQYF

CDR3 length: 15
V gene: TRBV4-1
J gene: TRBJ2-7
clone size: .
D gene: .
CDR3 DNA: TGCGCCAGCAGCCAATTACAGGGAAGCGTCTACGAGCAGTACTTC
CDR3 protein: CASSQLQGSVYEQYF

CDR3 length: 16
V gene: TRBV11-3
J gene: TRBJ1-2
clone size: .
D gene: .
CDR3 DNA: TGTGCCAGCAGCCGAACGACTAGGGGGGGAGACTATGGCTACACCTTC
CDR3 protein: CASSRTTRGGDYGYTF

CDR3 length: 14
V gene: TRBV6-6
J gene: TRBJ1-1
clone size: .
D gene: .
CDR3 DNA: TGTGCCAGCAGTTGGAGCGGGGGGGACACTGAAGCTTTCTTT
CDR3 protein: CASSWSGGDTEAFF

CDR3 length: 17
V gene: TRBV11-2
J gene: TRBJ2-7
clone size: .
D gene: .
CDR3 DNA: TGTGCCAGCAGCCAACGATTCAGGGGACGGAGCTCCTACGAGCAGTACTTC
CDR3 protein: CASSQRFRGRSSYEQYF

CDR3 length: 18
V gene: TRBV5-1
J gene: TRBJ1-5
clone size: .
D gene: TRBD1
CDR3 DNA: TGCGCCAGCAGCCTTCCGGGCACCGACAGGGAAGGAGATCAGCCCCAGCATTTT
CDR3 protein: CASSLPGTDREGDQPQHF

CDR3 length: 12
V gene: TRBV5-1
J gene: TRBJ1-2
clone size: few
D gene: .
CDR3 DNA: TGCGCCAGCAGCTTCGGGGCCGGTGGCTACACCTTC
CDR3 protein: CASSFGAGGYTF

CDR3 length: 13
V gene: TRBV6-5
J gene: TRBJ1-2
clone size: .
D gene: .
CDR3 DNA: TGTGCCAGCAGTTACTCTGCGGGAAGGGGCTACACCTTC
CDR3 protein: CASSYSAGRGYTF

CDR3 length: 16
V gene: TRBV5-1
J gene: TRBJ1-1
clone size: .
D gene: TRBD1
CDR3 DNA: TGCGCCAGCAGCTTGGTTAGGGGACAGGGGTTCTCTGAAGCTTTCTTT
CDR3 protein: CASSLVRGQGFSEAFF

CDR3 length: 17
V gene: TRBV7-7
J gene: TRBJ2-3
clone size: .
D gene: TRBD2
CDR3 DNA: TGTGCTAGCAGCAAGGGGGCCAGCGGGGGGAGCACAGATACGCAGTATTTT
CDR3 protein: CASSKGASGGSTDTQYF

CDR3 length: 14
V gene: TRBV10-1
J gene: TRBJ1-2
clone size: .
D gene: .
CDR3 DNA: TGCGCCAGCTCCCCAGCAGGGACTAACTATGGCTACACCTTC
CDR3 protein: CASSPAGTNYGYTF

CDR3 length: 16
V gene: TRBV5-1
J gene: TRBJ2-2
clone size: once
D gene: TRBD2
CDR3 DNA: TGCGCCAGCAGCTTCGCGGGGGTCGTGGGTGCCGGGGAGCTGTTTTTT
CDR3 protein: CASSFAGVVGAGELFF

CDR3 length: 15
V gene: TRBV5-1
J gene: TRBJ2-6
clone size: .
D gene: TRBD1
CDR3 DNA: TGCGCCAGCAGCGAGGACAGGGAGGGGGCCAACGTCCTGACTTTC
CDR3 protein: CASSEDREGANVLTF

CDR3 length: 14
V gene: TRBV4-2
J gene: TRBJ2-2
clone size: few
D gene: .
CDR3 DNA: TGTGCCAGCAGCCAAGACAGGGTCTACGGGGAGCTGTTTTTT
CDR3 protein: CASSQDRVYGELFF

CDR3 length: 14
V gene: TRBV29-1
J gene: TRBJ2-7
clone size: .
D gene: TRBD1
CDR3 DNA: TGCAGCGTTGACTCCCGGGACAGCCCCTACGAGCAGTACTTC
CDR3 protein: CSVDSRDSPYEQYF